Here is one TCR beta chain with its context. The antigen is unknown. This CDR3 has 15 residues. The trim removed 6 bases at V and 4 bases at J, leaving 9 bases unmatched. Germline CDR1 reads MNHEY; CDR2 reads SVGAGI. Autoimmune disease history or systemic immunosuppression meant exclusion. Profiled with immunoSEQ multiplex PCR; TCRdb holds only in-frame clones, not every one. The repertoire has about 100,000 clones, 90% of them found once; the top ten carry about 0.29%. This record comes from a study of OX40 agonist ivuxolimab in advanced cancers. Overall study results and limits: Several nonresponders also turned out to have low normalized T-cell clonal expansion. Both blood CD4+ and CD8+ T cells showed clonal growth by week 6 at 0.1 to 3.0 mg/kg.

The sequences come from CD4+ or CD8+ T cells sorted from blood, collected in a trial of the OX40 agonist ivuxolimab. The genes are TRBV6-5 and TRBJ1-3; the match to TRBD1 covers 7 bases. The receptor was isolated from an adult with an advanced solid tumor such as melanoma, head and neck, liver or kidney cancer. CDR3 nucleotide sequence: TGTGCCAGCAGCCGTGACAGGGCGGAGGGAAACACCATATATTTT. This translates into CASSRDRAEGNTIYF.